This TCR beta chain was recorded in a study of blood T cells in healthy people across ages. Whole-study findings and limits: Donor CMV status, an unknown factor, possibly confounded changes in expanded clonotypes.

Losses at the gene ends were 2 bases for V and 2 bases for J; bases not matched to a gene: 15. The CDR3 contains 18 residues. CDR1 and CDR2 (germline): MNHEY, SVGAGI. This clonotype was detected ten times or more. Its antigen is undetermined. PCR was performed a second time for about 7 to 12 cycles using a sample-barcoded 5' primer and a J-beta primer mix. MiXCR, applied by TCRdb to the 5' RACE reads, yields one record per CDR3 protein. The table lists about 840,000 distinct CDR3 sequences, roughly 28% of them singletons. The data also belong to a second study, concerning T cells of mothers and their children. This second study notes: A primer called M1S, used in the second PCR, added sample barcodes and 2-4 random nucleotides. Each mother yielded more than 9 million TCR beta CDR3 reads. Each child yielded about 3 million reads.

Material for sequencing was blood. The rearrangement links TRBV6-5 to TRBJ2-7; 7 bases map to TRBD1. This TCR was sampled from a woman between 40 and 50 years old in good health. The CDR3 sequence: CASSYRAVGQTLPYEQYF. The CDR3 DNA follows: TGTGCCAGCAGTTACCGCGCCGTGGGACAGACCTTACCCTACGAGCAGTACTTC.